The 21 T cell receptor beta chains below all came from one sample that was sequenced in a study of blood T cells in healthy people across ages. The use of a sample-barcoded 5' primer and a J-beta primer mix characterized a second PCR of roughly 6 to 11 cycles. TCRdb redid the calling of the 5' RACE reads with MiXCR, one entry per CDR3 protein. The profile covers roughly 700,000 distinct CDR3 sequences, with around 49% appearing a single time and under 35% taken by the ten largest. Sequences were obtained from blood. The receptors were gathered from a woman aged 55-69 years in good health.

This clonotype was counted between two and nine times. The junction departs from the called germline gene at one end, perhaps through a read error. The rearrangement joins TRBV4-2 to TRBJ2-7, with a possible D match to TRBD1 (5 bases). The CDR3 runs to 13 residues. CDR1 LGHNA and CDR2 YNFKEQ come from the germline V gene. The CDR3 nucleotides are TGTGCCAGCAGCAAGACAGCCTCCTTCGAGCAGTACTTC. Residues: CASSKTASFEQYF.

The chain combines TRBV20-1 with TRBJ2-1, with 8 bases matching TRBD2. The CDR3 has 15 residues. Germline V gene sequence: CDR1 DFQATT, CDR2 SNEGSKA (reference sequence). Germline trimming cut 6 bases from V and 0 bases from J; bases unmatched to any gene: 7. The CDR3 region is CSALKRESSYNEQFF. DNA of the CDR3: TGCAGTGCCCTCAAGCGGGAGAGCTCCTACAATGAGCAGTTCTTC.

The chain recombines TRBV11-2 with TRBJ2-1; a weak D match, TRBD2 (6 bases). Trimming shortened V by 5 bases and J by 14 bases, and 19 bases separated the two germline ends. This CDR3 is 13 amino acids long. Germline V gene lookup returns CDR1 SGHAT and CDR2 FQNNGV. The CDR3 spells CASSPLLGEVEFF. The CDR3 DNA is TGTGCCAGCAGCCCTCTACTCGGGGAGGTCGAGTTCTTC.

The table lists this clonotype with a few counts. The J gene is TRBJ2-5, the V gene TRBV27, with TRBD2 matching over 10 bases. The DNA matches TRBJ2-7 better at its end, which makes the J call doubtful. In germline, CDR1 is MNHEY, CDR2 SMNVEV (reference sequence). The CDR3 contains 15 residues. The CDR3 sequence: CASSSPSGRLYEQYF. CDR3 DNA sequence: TGTGCCAGCAGTTCCCCTAGCGGGAGATTATACGAGCAGTACTTC.

This clonotype has only a few counts. The V gene is TRBV7-2, the J gene TRBJ2-3; 8 nucleotides agree with TRBD2. From germline, CDR1 is SGHTA and CDR2 FQGNSA. This CDR3 is 15 amino acids long. The J segment lost 4 bases and the V segment lost 6 bases, leaving 9 bases of the junction unmatched. CDR3 loop: CASSPRGGRPDTQYF. The CDR3 DNA is TGTGCCAGCAGTCCTCGGGGCGGGAGGCCAGATACGCAGTATTTT.

The rearrangement links TRBV5-1 to TRBJ2-7; 12 nucleotides line up with TRBD1. The DNA end favors TRBJ2-5, so the J call may be wrong. The germline V gene encodes CDR1 SGHRS and CDR2 YFSETQ. The CDR3 is made up of 17 amino acids. Here the CDR3 reads CASVPGTGGRPQETQYF. The CDR3 nucleotides are TGCGCCAGCGTACCGGGGACAGGGGGCCGTCCCCAAGAGACCCAGTACTTC.

This clonotype was found a few times. The chain has TRBV4-2 and TRBJ2-3; D may correspond to TRBD1 or TRBD2 (5 bases each). V dropped 4 bases and J dropped 0 bases, with 14 bases sitting between them. The CDR3 runs to 16 residues. CDR1 and CDR2 (germline): LGHNA, YNFKEQ. This chain's CDR3 is CASSLHRGESTDTQYF. Here the CDR3 DNA reads TGTGCCAGCAGCCTGCATCGGGGCGAGAGCACAGATACGCAGTATTTT.

This clonotype was seen a few times. V is TRBV13 and J is TRBJ1-1, with D possibly TRBD1 on 6 matching bases. V was shortened by 4 bases and J by 5 bases, with 17 bases between the two germline ends. This CDR3 has 15 residues. Germline lookup yields CDR1 PRHDT and CDR2 FYEKMQ (reference sequence). CDR3 coding DNA: TGTGCCAGCAGCTCCGGGCCAGGGAGGGGGACTGAAGCTTTCTTT. It specifies CASSSGPGRGTEAFF.

The rearrangement links TRBV15 to TRBJ1-5; no firm D call. V lost 3 bases and J lost 0, with 18 bases in between. Per germline, CDR1 LNHNV and CDR2 YYDKDF (reference sequence). The CDR3 runs 18 residues. The CDR3 here is CATSRGVSGSYSNQPQHF. CDR3 coding DNA: TGTGCCACCAGCAGGGGCGTTTCGGGGTCGTATAGCAATCAGCCCCAGCATTTT.

The chain recombines TRBV7-2 with TRBJ1-1; TRBD1 matches 7 bases. Per germline, CDR1 SGHTA and CDR2 FQGNSA. There are 15 residues in the CDR3. V lost 5 bases and J lost 0; bases outside the gene matches: 6. The DNA for the CDR3 is TGTGCCAGCAGCATAAAGACAGGGATGAACACTGAAGCTTTCTTT. Its protein product is CASSIKTGMNTEAFF. The whole variable domain, filled in from reference TRBV7-2 and TRBJ1-1, reads GAGVSQSPSNKVTEKGKDVELRCDPISGHTALYWYRQSLGQGLEFLIYFQGNSAPDKSGLPSDRFSAERTGGSVSTLTIQRTQQEDSAVYLCASSIKTGMNTEAFFGQGTRLTVV.

The CDR3 loop is CASSLWGGGRYEQYF. DNA of the CDR3: TGCGCCAGCAGCTTGTGGGGAGGAGGACGCTACGAGCAGTACTTC. The chain uses TRBV5-1 and TRBJ2-7, with a possible D match to TRBD2 (6 bases). From germline, CDR1 is SGHRS and CDR2 YFSETQ. V was clipped by 1 base and J by 3 bases, with 14 bases between them. The CDR3 spans 15 residues.

This clonotype was observed a few times. The gene calls are TRBV18 and TRBJ1-6, with 9 bases matching TRBD1. With 5 bases clipped from V and 4 bases from J, the junction kept 6 bases outside the gene matches. The CDR3 has 16 amino acids. Germline CDR1 reads KGHSH; CDR2 reads LQKENI. The CDR3 nucleotides are TGTGCCAGCTCATCCGGACAGGGGACGTATAATTCACCCCTCCACTTT. Amino acids: CASSSGQGTYNSPLHF.

The rearrangement links TRBV20-1 to TRBJ2-1; a possible D gene is TRBD2 (5 bases). V dropped 8 bases and J dropped 0 bases, with 8 bases sitting between them. The length of the CDR3 is 12 residues. Germline V gene sequence: CDR1 DFQATT, CDR2 SNEGSKA (reference sequence). The CDR3 region has the DNA TGCAGTTCACGGGGCTCCTACAATGAGCAGTTCTTC. Translated: CSSRGSYNEQFF.

The chain links TRBV7-2 to TRBJ2-5; 7 nucleotides align to TRBD1. The V gene end was trimmed by 5 bases and the J gene end by 11 bases; junction bases not matched to a gene: 14. The CDR3 runs 14 residues. Germline V gives CDR1 SGHTA, CDR2 FQGNSA. The CDR3 nucleotides are TGTGCCAGCAGCACAGGGGACCGCTTCGGGGAGCAGTACTTC. This encodes CASSTGDRFGEQYF.

This chain's CDR3 is CASSLVLAGAQFF. As DNA, the CDR3 is TGTGCCAGCAGCTTAGTCTTAGCGGGAGCTCAGTTCTTC. This sequence joins TRBV11-1 and TRBJ2-1, with 9 positions matching TRBD2. The J segment lost 13 bases and the V segment lost 1 base, leaving 5 bases of the junction unmatched. Germline V CDR1 and CDR2: SGHAT, FQDESV (reference sequence). The CDR3 is 13 residues long.

The chain's CDR3 is CASSLAPETQYF. The DNA of the CDR3 is TGTGCCAGCAGCTTAGCGCCAGAGACCCAGTACTTC. This rearrangement joins TRBV7-9 to TRBJ2-5; the D is unclear. This CDR3 has 12 residues. The V end was cut by 0 bases, the J end by 4 bases, with 3 bases between. Germline CDR1 SEHNR, CDR2 FQNEAQ (reference sequence).

This clonotype turned up a few times. J is TRBJ2-7 and V is TRBV20-1, with 10 positions matching TRBD2. V was pared by 0 bases and J by 6 bases, with 5 bases of the junction left unmatched. Germline CDR1 is DFQATT and CDR2 is SNEGSKA (reference sequence). CDR3 length equals 14 residues. The CDR3 loop reads CSAREPSGSSEQYF. The CDR3 DNA is TGCAGTGCTAGAGAACCTAGCGGGAGTAGCGAGCAGTACTTC.

V and J are TRBV6-1 and TRBJ1-1; no firm D call. The CDR3 runs 13 residues. V gave up 2 bases and J gave up 9 bases, with 13 bases separating them. CDR1 and CDR2 (germline): MNHNS, SASEGT. The CDR3 reads CASSESDKQKAFF. CDR3 DNA: TGTGCCAGCAGTGAATCGGATAAACAAAAAGCTTTCTTT.

The chain is built from TRBV20-1 and TRBJ2-2; D is undetermined. This CDR3 is 14 amino acids long. Trimming took 1 base from V and 0 from J, leaving 6 bases between them. From germline, CDR1 is DFQATT and CDR2 SNEGSKA (reference sequence). DNA for the CDR3: TGCAGTGCTAGAGGTCAGCCGAACACCGGGGAGCTGTTTTTT. This encodes CSARGQPNTGELFF.

This clonotype came up many times. One end of the junction does not line up with germline, which may come from a read error. The chain has TRBV7-2 and TRBJ2-3; D gene ambiguous. There are 12 residues in the CDR3. Germline lookup yields CDR1 SGHTA and CDR2 FQGNSA. CDR3 region: CASSLRADTQYF. DNA of the CDR3: TGCGCCAGCAGCTTGAGAGCAGATACGCAGTATTTT. Using reference TRBV7-2 and TRBJ2-3 for the parts outside the CDR3, the full variable domain is GAGVSQSPSNKVTEKGKDVELRCDPISGHTALYWYRQSLGQGLEFLIYFQGNSAPDKSGLPSDRFSAERTGGSVSTLTIQRTQQEDSAVYLCASSLRADTQYFGPGTRLTVL.

The chain recombines TRBV11-2 with TRBJ1-5; 9 nucleotides match TRBD1. The CDR3 loop spans 15 amino acids. V trimming: 1 base; J trimming: 6 bases; junction bases outside the gene matches: 4. The germline CDR1 and CDR2 sequences are SGHAT and FQNNGV. The CDR3 bases are TGTGCCAGCAGCTTAGCTACAGGGGGCAGTCAGCCCCAGCATTTT. Its protein product is CASSLATGGSQPQHF.